This TCR beta chain was sequenced for a study of blood T cell repertoires in COVID-19. This clone was counted only a few times. The data were produced by immunoSEQ multiplex PCR, yet TCRdb's version contains in-frame clones alone and is incomplete. Among under 200,000 clones listed, about four fifths were seen once. From germline, CDR1 is MNHEY and CDR2 SVGAGI. The V and J ends lost 7 bases and 7 bases respectively, with 14 bases between them. The CDR3 contains 13 residues. The chain couples TRBV6-5 to TRBJ2-1, with D unclear. Sequencing input: PBMCs or T cells enriched from blood (not recorded which). The clonotype was recovered from a man between 60 and 75 years old who had recovered from COVID-19. CDR3 bases: TGTGCCAGCATACTATCCGTATTGAATGAGCAGTTCTTC. Translated: CASILSVLNEQFF.